This T cell receptor (beta chain) comes out of a study of blood T cell repertoires in COVID-19. Sequencing was performed with immunoSEQ multiplex PCR; in TCRdb, only in-frame clones are kept and a portion is missing. The data hold a few hundred thousand clones, with about nine tenths observed a single time. V was clipped by 5 bases and J by 0 bases; unmatched bases: 6. CDR1 is SGHTA, CDR2 FQGTGA, per germline. The CDR3 runs to 15 residues. This sequence joins TRBV7-3 and TRBJ1-1; 7 nucleotides align to TRBD1. The sequenced material came from PBMCs or T cells enriched from blood (not recorded which). This receptor was obtained from a woman in her late teens or twenties who had recovered from COVID-19. The CDR3 reads CASSPTGYLNTEAFF. The CDR3 DNA follows: TGTGCCAGCAGCCCGACAGGGTACTTGAACACTGAAGCTTTCTTT.